This TCR beta chain was sequenced during a study of T cells after posttransplantation cyclophosphamide. Points from the study as a whole: Donor-recipient repertoire similarity was low at 1-2 months, rising over year one.

Details on this clone: Its antigen is not identified.

This CDR3 is built from 17 residues. Germline V CDR1 and CDR2: SNHLY, FYNNEI. The V end was cut by 7 bases, the J end by 0 bases, with 19 bases between. Repertoires were generated with immunoSEQ multiplex PCR, while TCRdb's copy carries only in-frame clones and drops some. The sample yields about 18,000 clones, over 80% seen once. The chain has TRBV2 and TRBJ1-3; D is unclear. This TCR was sampled from a man aged 30-40 years in good health and a related stem cell transplant donor. Sequenced input: memory CD4+ T cells sorted from blood. The CDR3 DNA reads as TGTGCCAGCAAACAAACTTTAGCGGTTAACTCTGGAAACACCATATATTTT. This sequence encodes CASKQTLAVNSGNTIYF.